What follows are 19 T cell receptor beta chains derived from one specimen sequenced in a study of beta chain features in type 1 diabetes. The whole isolated RNA underwent reverse transcription, so sequencing captured expressed TCRB transcripts. Clones were read by immunoSEQ multiplex PCR, and TCRdb kept only the in-frame ones, dropping some. Of fewer than 65,000 clones in the sample, about 61% were seen once. Sequenced material: Tregs from blood. The receptors were gathered from a woman aged 18 to 35 in good health.

This clone was seen a handful of times. This sequence joins TRBV18 and TRBJ1-1, with D hard to call. Trimming removed 3 bases from V and 0 bases from J, with 8 bases in between. Germline CDR1 reads KGHSH; CDR2 reads LQKENI. The CDR3 runs to 14 residues. CDR3 loop: CASSPNSLNTEAFF. The CDR3 DNA reads as TGTGCCAGCTCACCTAACAGCTTGAACACTGAAGCTTTCTTT.

This clone has just a few counts. The rearrangement links TRBV6-5 to TRBJ2-7, with a possible D match to TRBD1 (6 bases). The CDR3 extends over 13 amino acids. The V gene's germline CDR1 is MNHEY and CDR2 SVGAGI. Trimming shortened V by 2 bases and J by 3 bases, and 8 bases separated the two germline ends. The CDR3 coding sequence is TGTGCCAGCAGTTACCAACAGGGCTACGAGCAGTACTTC. Translating it yields CASSYQQGYEQYF.

V usage is TRBV19 and J usage is TRBJ2-5; a possible D gene is TRBD2 (7 bases). The V end was cut by 4 bases, the J end by 5 bases, with 17 bases between. The CDR3 runs 15 residues. CDR1 LNHDA and CDR2 SQIVND come from the germline V gene (reference sequence). CDR3 sequence (DNA): TGTGCCAGTAGTACGGGTGGGGGGGCCTTTGAGACCCAGTACTTC. This gives the protein CASSTGGGAFETQYF.

CDR3 nucleotides: TGCGCCAGCAGCTTGAGACCGGGGAACGAGCAGTACTTC. This codes for CASSLRPGNEQYF. This chain joins TRBV5-1 and TRBJ2-7; weak D call: TRBD2 (5 bases). Germline V gives CDR1 SGHRS, CDR2 YFSETQ. V lost 1 base and J lost 5, with 10 bases in between. CDR3 length: 13 residues.

This clone was seen more than once but under ten times. The chain couples TRBV23-1 to TRBJ1-1, with D maybe TRBD1 (6 bases). TRBV23-1 is recorded as an ORF, its role being uncertain. Trimming stripped 7 bases from V and 7 bases from J, with 22 bases between. This CDR3 is built from 15 residues. The DNA of the CDR3 is TGCGCCAGCACTCTGTACCCTACAGGGAGTCGTGAAGCTTTCTTT. Translation: CASTLYPTGSREAFF.

The chain couples TRBV25-1 to TRBJ2-1; 10 bases fit TRBD2. This CDR3 comprises 14 residues. V was clipped by 5 bases and J by 7 bases; unmatched bases: 5. Germline lookup yields CDR1 MGHDK and CDR2 SYGVNS. The CDR3 DNA reads as TGTGCCAGCAGTTTAGCGGGAGGAGGGAATGAGCAGTTCTTC. This codes for CASSLAGGGNEQFF.

With regard to this clone: At one of its ends the junction is not consistent with the germline gene, which may arise from a read error. This chain joins TRBV7-2 and TRBJ2-2; a weak D match, TRBD2 (6 bases). The CDR3 runs 17 residues. In germline, CDR1 is SGHTA, CDR2 FQGNSA. CDR3 DNA sequence: TGTGCCAGCTGCTTATTTGCGGGACCAAGGAACACCGGGGAGCTGTTTTTT. It specifies CASCLFAGPRNTGELFF.

The rearrangement uses TRBV9 and TRBJ2-3, with 12 positions matching TRBD2. The CDR3 has 18 amino acids. In germline, CDR1 is SGDLS, CDR2 YYNGEE. V trimming: 0 bases; J trimming: 3 bases; junction bases outside the gene matches: 8. The CDR3 is CASSVASGGARKTDTQYF. The CDR3 region has the DNA TGTGCCAGCAGCGTAGCTAGCGGGGGGGCTCGAAAGACAGATACGCAGTATTTT.

The chain carries TRBV5-1 and TRBJ1-2; D may be TRBD1 (5 bases). Trimming left V 4 bases short and J 3 bases short, with 13 bases between. From germline, CDR1 is SGHRS and CDR2 YFSETQ. The length of the CDR3 is 14 residues. In DNA, the CDR3 is TGCGCCAGCAGCATCCAGACAGCAGACTATGGCTACACCTTC. It encodes CASSIQTADYGYTF.

The rearrangement joins TRBV30 to TRBJ1-1; D call uncertain. The V gene lost 0 bases and the J gene lost 5 bases, with 10 bases spanning the gap. Per the germline V gene, CDR1 is GTSNPN and CDR2 is SVGIG (reference sequence). The CDR3 length is 13 residues. CDR3 sequence reads: CAWSVTEGTEAFF. In DNA form, the CDR3 reads TGTGCCTGGAGTGTAACTGAGGGAACTGAAGCTTTCTTT.

This chain joins TRBV30 and TRBJ2-7; no clear D gene. CDR1 and CDR2 (germline): GTSNPN, SVGIG (reference sequence). The ends were cut back, 2 bases at V and 3 bases at J, with 8 bases in the middle. The CDR3 runs to 12 residues. CDR3 residues: CAWSPSFYEQYF. DNA of the CDR3: TGTGCCTGGAGTCCCTCCTTCTACGAGCAGTACTTC.

V is TRBV7-9 and J is TRBJ1-4; 7 bases map to TRBD1. The germline V gene has CDR1 SEHNR and CDR2 FQNEAQ (reference sequence). The CDR3 sequence is 14 residues long. With 5 bases clipped from V and 6 bases from J, the junction kept 6 bases outside the gene matches. In nucleotides, the CDR3 is TGTGCCAGCAGCCTGACAGGGCTGGATGAAAAACTGTTTTTT. This codes for CASSLTGLDEKLFF. The full variable domain, its missing parts supplied by reference TRBV7-9 and TRBJ1-4, is DTGVSQNPRHKITKRGQNVTFRCDPISEHNRLYWYRQTLGQGPEFLTYFQNEAQLEKSRLLSDRFSAERPKGSFSTLEIQRTEQGDSAMYLCASSLTGLDEKLFFGSGTQLSVL.

This clone was counted between two and nine times. V gene TRBV7-2 combines with J gene TRBJ2-5, with 7 bases that match TRBD1. There are 15 residues in the CDR3. The V and J ends lost 3 bases and 2 bases, in that order; junction bases with no gene match: 6. Germline V gene sequence: CDR1 SGHTA, CDR2 FQGNSA. CDR3 sequence: CASSLSGRGQETQYF. CDR3 in DNA: TGTGCCAGCAGCTTGAGTGGCAGGGGGCAAGAGACCCAGTACTTC.

This clone was seen once. The chain recombines TRBV4-1 with TRBJ2-7; D unclear. Germline assignment: CDR1 MGHRA and CDR2 YSYEKL. Trimming left V 0 bases short and J 7 bases short, with 19 bases between. The CDR3 consists of 16 residues. The CDR3 coding sequence is TGCGCCAGCAGCCAAGATGCAGTAAATCCTCCCTGGGAGCAGTACTTC. This codes for CASSQDAVNPPWEQYF.

This clone was picked up a small number of times. The DNA for the CDR3 is TGCGCCAGCAGCTCCCCGGGACTAGCGGGACTCAGCGAGCAGTTCTTC. Translated, it gives CASSSPGLAGLSEQFF. The chain uses TRBV5-1 and TRBJ2-1; 13 nucleotides match TRBD2. Trimming removed 3 bases from V and 10 bases from J; junction bases left unmatched: 10. The germline gives CDR1 SGHRS, CDR2 YFSETQ. The CDR3 has 16 amino acids.

This chain joins TRBV2 and TRBJ2-6; 7 bases are shared with TRBD1. CDR1 is SNHLY and CDR2 is FYNNEI in the germline V gene. The J segment lost 0 bases and the V segment lost 4 bases, leaving 3 bases of the junction unmatched. The CDR3 totals 16 residues. DNA of the CDR3: TGTGCCAGCAGTGGACAGGGATACTCTGGGGCCAACGTCCTGACTTTC. Translating it yields CASSGQGYSGANVLTF.

This chain joins TRBV5-4 and TRBJ2-5, with D possibly TRBD1 on 6 matching bases. The CDR3 extends over 13 amino acids. The germline gives CDR1 SGHNT, CDR2 YYREEE (reference sequence). V lost 4 bases and J 9 bases, leaving 16 bases between the germline ends. As DNA, the CDR3 is TGTGCCAGCAGCCCTACGGACAGCCAGGCCCAGTACTTC. This translates into CASSPTDSQAQYF.

This chain links TRBV7-9 with TRBJ1-2; 8 nucleotides align to TRBD1. Germline trimming cut 0 bases from V and 3 bases from J; bases unmatched to any gene: 3. The CDR3 covers 15 residues. CDR1 SEHNR and CDR2 FQNEAQ come from the germline V gene (reference sequence). CDR3 sequence reads: CASSLARGRDYGYTF. The CDR3 DNA is TGTGCCAGCAGCTTAGCCAGGGGGCGAGACTATGGCTACACCTTC.

The rearrangement uses TRBV7-9 and TRBJ2-3, with 7 bases fitting TRBD1. Germline CDR1 and CDR2: SEHNR and FQNEAQ (reference sequence). This CDR3 is built from 14 residues. Trimming at V came to 7 bases and at J to 1 base, leaving 5 bases not matched to a gene. This CDR3 reads CASTRDRGTDTQYF. CDR3 DNA sequence: TGTGCCAGCACACGCGACAGGGGCACAGATACGCAGTATTTT.